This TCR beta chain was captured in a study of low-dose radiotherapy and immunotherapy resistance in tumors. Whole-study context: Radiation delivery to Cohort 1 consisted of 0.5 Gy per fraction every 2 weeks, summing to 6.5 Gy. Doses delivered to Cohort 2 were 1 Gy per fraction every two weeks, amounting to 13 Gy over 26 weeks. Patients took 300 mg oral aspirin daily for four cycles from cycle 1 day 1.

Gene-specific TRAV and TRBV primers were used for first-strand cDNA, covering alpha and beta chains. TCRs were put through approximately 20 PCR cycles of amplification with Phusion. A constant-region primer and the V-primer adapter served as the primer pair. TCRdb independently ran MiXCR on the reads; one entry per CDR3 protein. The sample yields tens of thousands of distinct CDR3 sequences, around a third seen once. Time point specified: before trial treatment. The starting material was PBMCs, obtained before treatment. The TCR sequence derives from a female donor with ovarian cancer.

As DNA, the CDR3 is TGTGCCAGCAGCTTAGAGGCGGGAGCGAATTTTAATGAGCAGTTCTTC. The encoded protein is CASSLEAGANFNEQFF. The chain combines TRBV7-6 with TRBJ2-1, with 7 bases aligning to TRBD2. The CDR3 extends over 16 amino acids. The ends lost 1 base at V and 7 bases at J; junction bases unmatched: 10. The germline gives CDR1 SGHVS, CDR2 FNYEAQ.